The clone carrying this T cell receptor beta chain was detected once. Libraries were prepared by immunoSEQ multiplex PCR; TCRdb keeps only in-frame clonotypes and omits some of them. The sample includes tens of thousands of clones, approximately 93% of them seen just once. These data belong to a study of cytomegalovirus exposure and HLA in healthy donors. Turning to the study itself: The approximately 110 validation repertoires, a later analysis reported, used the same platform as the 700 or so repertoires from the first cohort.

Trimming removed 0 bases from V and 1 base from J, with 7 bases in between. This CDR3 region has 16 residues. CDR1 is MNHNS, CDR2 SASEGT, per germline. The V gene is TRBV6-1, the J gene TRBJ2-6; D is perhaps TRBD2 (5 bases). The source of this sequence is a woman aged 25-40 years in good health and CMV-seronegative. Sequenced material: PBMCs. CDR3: CASSEATGSGANVLTF. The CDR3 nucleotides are TGTGCCAGCAGTGAAGCAACGGGATCTGGGGCCAACGTCCTGACTTTC.